Listed below are T cell receptor beta chains from one sample, sequenced in a study of siplizumab effects on memory and regulatory T cells. The method was immunoSEQ multiplex PCR; TCRdb's version includes in-frame clones alone and lacks a portion of them. Found here are some 100,000 clones, more than 95% of them singletons; the top ten hold around 0.03%. Sequencing was done on a sample of naive CD4+ T cells sorted from blood. These receptors were collected from a human donor in good health. Both conserved end residues are part of each CDR3. D genes are given only for firm matches. Not all rows give a size; the values are once, few, many and, for expanded clones, a class.

V gene	J gene	clone size	D gene	CDR3 protein	CDR3 DNA
TRBV4-3	TRBJ1-6	.	TRBD1	CASSQDLGRGRSVGNSPLHF	TGCGCCAGCAGCCAAGATTTAGGCAGGGGGCGATCAGTAGGTAATTCACCCCTCCACTTT
TRBV19	TRBJ2-7	.	.	CASSIVRVNYEQYF	TGTGCCAGTAGTATCGTCAGGGTAAACTACGAGCAGTACTTC
TRBV30	TRBJ1-6	.	TRBD1	CAWRPRPGTGGSYNSPLHF	TGTGCCTGGAGACCCCGCCCCGGGACAGGGGGGTCCTATAATTCACCCCTCCACTTT
TRBV15	TRBJ2-2	once	TRBD1	CASTGGFFTGELFF	TGTGCCTCAACAGGGGGCTTTTTCACCGGGGAGCTGTTTTTT
TRBV27	TRBJ2-7	.	.	CASSPRGAGTYEQYF	TGTGCCAGCAGCCCCCGCGGGGCAGGGACCTACGAGCAGTACTTC
TRBV19	TRBJ2-3	.	TRBD1	CAGRDSSTDTQYF	TGTGCCGGAAGGGACAGTAGCACAGATACGCAGTATTTT
TRBV28	TRBJ1-2	.	.	CASYLGAGKGGYTF	TGTGCCAGCTATCTCGGGGCAGGGAAAGGCGGCTACACCTTC
TRBV28	TRBJ2-2	once	TRBD2	CASSPPAGGPRVGELFF	TGTGCCAGCAGCCCCCCAGCGGGGGGGCCTAGGGTCGGGGAGCTGTTTTTT
TRBV6-6	TRBJ1-2	.	TRBD1	CASRGTGDNYGYTF	TGTGCCAGCAGGGGGACAGGGGACAACTATGGCTACACCTTC
TRBV11-2	TRBJ2-3	.	TRBD1	CASSLGTGVDTQYF	TGTGCCAGCAGCTTAGGGACAGGGGTCGATACGCAGTATTTT
TRBV7-2	TRBJ1-1	.	TRBD1	CASSKDRVLEAFF	TGTGCCAGCAGCAAGGACAGGGTCCTTGAAGCTTTCTTT
TRBV18	TRBJ2-7	.	TRBD1	CASSLLTGAIAYEQYF	TGTGCCAGCTCACTTTTAACAGGGGCCATTGCCTACGAGCAGTACTTC